This T cell receptor beta chain was found in a study of T cells in Graves' hyperthyroidism and ophthalmopathy. Newly diagnosed patients aged 18 to 65 had hyperthyroidism of under 2 months' duration. Diagnosis rested on symptoms, serum thyroxine and TRAb, thyroid ultrasound, and orbital computed tomography. Blood dates from first hyperthyroidism diagnosis, before any ophthalmopathy symptoms. V lost 7 bases, J lost 4 bases, and 11 bases stayed unmatched. CDR3 length: 17 residues. CDR1 is MNHEY, CDR2 SMNVEV, per germline (reference sequence). Amplified regions were TCR beta CDR3 sequences from RNA transcripts. In the first-round RT-PCR of the TCR CDR3, the HTBI primer set was used. TCRdb re-called the multiplex PCR reads with MiXCR, one entry per CDR3 protein. The top ten hold about a quarter of the sample, which has around 350,000 distinct CDR3 sequences, less than 20% seen once.

Sequencing used blood. The chain combines TRBV27 with TRBJ2-7; 15 nucleotides line up with TRBD2. The TCR originated in a woman aged 18-35 years with Graves' hyperthyroidism that later progressed to Graves' ophthalmopathy. The CDR3: CASNNAGTSGRWYEQYF. DNA for the CDR3: TGTGCCAGCAATAACGCCGGGACTAGCGGGAGGTGGTACGAGCAGTACTTC.